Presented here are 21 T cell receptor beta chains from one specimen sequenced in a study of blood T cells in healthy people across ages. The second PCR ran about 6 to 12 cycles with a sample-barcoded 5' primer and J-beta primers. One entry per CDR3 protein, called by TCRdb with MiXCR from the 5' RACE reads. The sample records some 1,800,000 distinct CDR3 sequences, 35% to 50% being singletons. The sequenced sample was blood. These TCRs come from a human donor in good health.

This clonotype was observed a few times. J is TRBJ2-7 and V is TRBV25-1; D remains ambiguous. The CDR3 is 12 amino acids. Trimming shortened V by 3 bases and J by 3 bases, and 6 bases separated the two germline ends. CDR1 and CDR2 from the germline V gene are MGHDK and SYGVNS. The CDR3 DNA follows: TGTGCCAGCAGTGATTCAATCTACGAGCAGTACTTC. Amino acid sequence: CASSDSIYEQYF.

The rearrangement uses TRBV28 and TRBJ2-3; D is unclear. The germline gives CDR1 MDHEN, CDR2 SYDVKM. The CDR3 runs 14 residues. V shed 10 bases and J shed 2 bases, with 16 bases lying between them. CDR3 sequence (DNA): TGTGCCATTCAACCGTCTCCAATCACAGATACGCAGTATTTT. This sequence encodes CAIQPSPITDTQYF.

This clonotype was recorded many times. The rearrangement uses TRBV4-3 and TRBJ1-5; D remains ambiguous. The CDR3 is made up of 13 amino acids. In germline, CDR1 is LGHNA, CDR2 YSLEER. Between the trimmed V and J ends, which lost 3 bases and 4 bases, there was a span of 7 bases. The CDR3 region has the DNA TGCGCCAGCAGCCAGGGCCAGAATCAGCCCCAGCATTTT. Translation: CASSQGQNQPQHF.

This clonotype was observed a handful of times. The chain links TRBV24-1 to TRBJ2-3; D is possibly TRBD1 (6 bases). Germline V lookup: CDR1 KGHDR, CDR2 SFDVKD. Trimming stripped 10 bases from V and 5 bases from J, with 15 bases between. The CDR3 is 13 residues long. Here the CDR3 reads CATGRGIGDTQYF. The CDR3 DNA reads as TGTGCCACGGGAAGGGGGATCGGAGATACGCAGTATTTT.

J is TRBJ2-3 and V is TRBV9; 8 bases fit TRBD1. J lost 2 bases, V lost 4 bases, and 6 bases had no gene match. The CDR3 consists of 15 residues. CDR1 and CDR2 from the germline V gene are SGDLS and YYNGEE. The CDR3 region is CASSPGTGTTDTQYF. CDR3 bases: TGTGCCAGCAGCCCCGGGACAGGAACCACAGATACGCAGTATTTT.

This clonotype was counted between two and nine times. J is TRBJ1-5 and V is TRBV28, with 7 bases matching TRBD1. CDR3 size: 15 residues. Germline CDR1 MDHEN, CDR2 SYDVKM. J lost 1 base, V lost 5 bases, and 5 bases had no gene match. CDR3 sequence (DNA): TGTGCCAGCAGTCCAACGGACAGGAGCAATCAGCCCCAGCATTTT. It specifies CASSPTDRSNQPQHF. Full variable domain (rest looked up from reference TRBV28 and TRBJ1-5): DVKVTQSSRYLVKRTGEKVFLECVQDMDHENMFWYRQDPGLGLRLIYFSYDVKMKEKGDIPEGYSVSREKKERFSLILESASTNQTSMYLCASSPTDRSNQPQHFGDGTRLSIL.

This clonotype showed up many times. The CDR3 sequence is CSALGGQGKTSGYTF. As DNA, the CDR3 is TGCAGCGCCTTAGGAGGACAGGGGAAAACTAGTGGCTACACCTTC. The genes are TRBV29-1 and TRBJ1-2, with 9 bases lining up with TRBD1. CDR3 length equals 15 residues. J lost 7 bases, V lost 7 bases, and 16 bases had no gene match. CDR1 and CDR2 (germline): SQVTM, ANQGSEA.

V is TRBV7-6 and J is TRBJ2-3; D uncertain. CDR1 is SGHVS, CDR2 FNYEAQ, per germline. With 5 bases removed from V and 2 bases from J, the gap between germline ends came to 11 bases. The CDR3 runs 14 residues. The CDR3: CASSLLPDTDTQYF. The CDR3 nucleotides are TGTGCCAGCAGCCTACTTCCAGACACAGATACGCAGTATTTT.

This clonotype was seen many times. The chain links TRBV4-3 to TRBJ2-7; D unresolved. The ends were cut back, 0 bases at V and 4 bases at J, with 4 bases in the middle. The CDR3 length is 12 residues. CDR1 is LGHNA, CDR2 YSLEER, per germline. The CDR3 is CASSQDNYEQYF. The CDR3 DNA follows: TGCGCCAGCAGCCAAGATAATTACGAGCAGTACTTC.

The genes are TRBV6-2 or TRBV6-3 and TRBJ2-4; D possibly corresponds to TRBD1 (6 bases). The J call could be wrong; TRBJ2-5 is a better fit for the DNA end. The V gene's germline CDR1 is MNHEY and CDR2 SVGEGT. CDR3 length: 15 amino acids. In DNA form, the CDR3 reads TGTGCCAGCAGCTTTTCGACACAGGGATCGGAGACCCAGTACTTC. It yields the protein CASSFSTQGSETQYF.

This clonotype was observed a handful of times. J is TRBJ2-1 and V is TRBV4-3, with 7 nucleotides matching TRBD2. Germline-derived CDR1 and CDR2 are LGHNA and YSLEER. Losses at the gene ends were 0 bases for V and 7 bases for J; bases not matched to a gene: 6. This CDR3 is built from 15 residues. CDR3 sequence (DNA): TGCGCCAGCAGCCAAGACGGTCACGGGGGGAATGAGCAGTTCTTC. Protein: CASSQDGHGGNEQFF.

The CDR3 reads CASSGIRLAGQGEQFF. As DNA, the CDR3 is TGTGCCAGCAGCGGCATACGACTAGCGGGGCAGGGTGAGCAGTTCTTC. The rearrangement links TRBV9 to TRBJ2-1, with 11 bases fitting TRBD2. Germline CDR1 reads SGDLS; CDR2 reads YYNGEE. The CDR3 sequence is 16 residues long. J lost 9 bases, V lost 3 bases, and 11 bases had no gene match.

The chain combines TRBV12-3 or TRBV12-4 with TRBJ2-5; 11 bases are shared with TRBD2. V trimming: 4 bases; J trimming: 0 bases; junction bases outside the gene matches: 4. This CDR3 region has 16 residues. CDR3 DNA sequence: TGTGCCAGCAGTTCCGCACTAGCGGGGGACCAAGAGACCCAGTACTTC. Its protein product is CASSSALAGDQETQYF.

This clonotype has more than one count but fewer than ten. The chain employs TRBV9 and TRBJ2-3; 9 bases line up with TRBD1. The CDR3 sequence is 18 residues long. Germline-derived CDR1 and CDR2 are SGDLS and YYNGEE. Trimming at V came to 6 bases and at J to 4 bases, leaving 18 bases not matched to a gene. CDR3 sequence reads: CASTSGTGYSWPADTQYF. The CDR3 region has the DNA TGTGCCAGCACCTCCGGGACAGGGTATTCTTGGCCCGCAGATACGCAGTATTTT.

The DNA for the CDR3 is TGCAGTGCCGGGGACAGCACCGTCTATGGCTACACCTTC. It translates to CSAGDSTVYGYTF. V usage is TRBV20-1 and J usage is TRBJ1-2; 7 positions match TRBD1. Trimming took 6 bases from V and 4 from J; bases not matched to a gene: 8. The CDR3 totals 13 residues. The V gene's germline CDR1 is DFQATT and CDR2 SNEGSKA (reference sequence).

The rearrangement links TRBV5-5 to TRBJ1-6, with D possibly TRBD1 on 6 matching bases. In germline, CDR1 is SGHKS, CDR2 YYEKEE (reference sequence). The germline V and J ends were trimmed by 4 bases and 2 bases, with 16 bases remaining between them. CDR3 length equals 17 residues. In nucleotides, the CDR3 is TGTGCCAGCAGCCAATCAGGGGAAGGGACCTATAATTCACCCCTCCACTTT. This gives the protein CASSQSGEGTYNSPLHF.

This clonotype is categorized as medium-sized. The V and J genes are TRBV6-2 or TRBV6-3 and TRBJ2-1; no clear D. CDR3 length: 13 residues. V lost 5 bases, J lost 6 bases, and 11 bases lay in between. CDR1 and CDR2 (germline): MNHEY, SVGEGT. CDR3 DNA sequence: TGTGCCAGCAGTGCAAACGACCGCAATGAGCAGTTCTTC. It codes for CASSANDRNEQFF.

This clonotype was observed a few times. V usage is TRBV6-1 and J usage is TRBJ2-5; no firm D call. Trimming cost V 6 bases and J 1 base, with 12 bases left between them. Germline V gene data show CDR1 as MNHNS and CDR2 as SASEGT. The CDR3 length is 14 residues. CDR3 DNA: TGTGCCAGCAGCAAAGGTCGTAGCCAAGAGACCCAGTACTTC. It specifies CASSKGRSQETQYF.

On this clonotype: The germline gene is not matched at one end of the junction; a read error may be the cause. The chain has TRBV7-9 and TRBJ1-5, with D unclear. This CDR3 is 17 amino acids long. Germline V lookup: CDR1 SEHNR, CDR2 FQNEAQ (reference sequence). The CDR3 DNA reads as TGTGCCAGCAGCTTAGGAGACGGAGCATTTAGCAATCGGCCCCAGCATTTT. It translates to CASSLGDGAFSNRPQHF.

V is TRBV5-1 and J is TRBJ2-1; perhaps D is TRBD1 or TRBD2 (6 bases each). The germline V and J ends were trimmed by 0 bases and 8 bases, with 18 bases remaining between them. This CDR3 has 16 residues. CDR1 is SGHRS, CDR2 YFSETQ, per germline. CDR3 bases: TGCGCCAGCAGCTTGGATGGGGGCCGGGGGTTCGATGAGCAGTTCTTC. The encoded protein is CASSLDGGRGFDEQFF. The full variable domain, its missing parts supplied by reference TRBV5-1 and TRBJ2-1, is KAGVTQTPRYLIKTRGQQVTLSCSPISGHRSVSWYQQTPGQGLQFLFEYFSETQRNKGNFPGRFSGRQFSNSRSEMNVSTLELGDSALYLCASSLDGGRGFDEQFFGPGTRLTVL.

The CDR3 DNA is TGCAGCGTTCGTATCGGGGGGGACCGGTTGACCCAGTACTTC. As protein: CSVRIGGDRLTQYF. The chain couples TRBV29-1 to TRBJ2-5, with TRBD2 matching over 8 bases. The V segment lost 5 bases and the J segment 7 bases; nucleotides outside the gene matches: 12. This CDR3 has 14 amino acids. The germline gives CDR1 SQVTM, CDR2 ANQGSEA. The full variable domain, completed using reference TRBV29-1 and TRBJ2-5, is SAVISQKPSRDICQRGTSLTIQCQVDSQVTMMFWYRQQPGQSLTLIATANQGSEATYESGFVIDKFPISRPNLTFSTLTVSNMSPEDSSIYLCSVRIGGDRLTQYFGPGTRLLVL.